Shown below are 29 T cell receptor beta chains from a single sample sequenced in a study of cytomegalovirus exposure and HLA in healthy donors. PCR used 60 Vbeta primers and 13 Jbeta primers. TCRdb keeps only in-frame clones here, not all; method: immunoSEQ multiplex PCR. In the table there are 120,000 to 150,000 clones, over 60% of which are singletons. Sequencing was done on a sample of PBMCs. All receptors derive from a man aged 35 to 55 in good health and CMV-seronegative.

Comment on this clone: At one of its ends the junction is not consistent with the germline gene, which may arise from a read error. The CDR3 bases are TGTGCCTGGAGTCAGGGGATAACAGGGGGCCCGGTTGGAAATCAGCCCCAGAATTTT. Translation: CAWSQGITGGPVGNQPQNF. This chain links TRBV30 with TRBJ1-5; 9 bases map to TRBD1. CDR1 and CDR2 (germline): GTSNPN, SVGIG (reference sequence). This CDR3 spans 19 amino acids.

Written as DNA, the CDR3 is TGTGCCAGCAGCCCGAACAGTGAAAAACTGTTTTTT. As protein: CASSPNSEKLFF. J is TRBJ1-4 and V is TRBV7-8; no firm D call. Trimming removed 5 bases at V and 7 bases at J, with 8 bases between. Germline-derived CDR1 and CDR2 are SGHVS and FQNEAQ. This CDR3 region has 12 residues.

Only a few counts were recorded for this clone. The CDR3 here is CATSRDRELTYYEQYF. The CDR3 DNA reads TGTGCCACCAGCAGAGACAGGGAACTGACCTACTACGAGCAGTACTTC. V is TRBV15 and J is TRBJ2-7, with D possibly matching TRBD1 (5 bases). Germline-derived CDR1 and CDR2 are LNHNV and YYDKDF (reference sequence). The V end lost 0 bases, the J end lost 3 bases, and 15 bases lay between the germline ends. This CDR3 region has 16 residues.

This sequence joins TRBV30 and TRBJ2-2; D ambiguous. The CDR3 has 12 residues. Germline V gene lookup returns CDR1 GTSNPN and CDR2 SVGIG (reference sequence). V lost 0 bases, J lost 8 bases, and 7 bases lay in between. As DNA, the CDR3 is TGTGCCTGGAGTGTACTTGTGGGGGAGCTGTTTTTT. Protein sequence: CAWSVLVGELFF.

CDR3 sequence: CSARFSGGYTF. The CDR3 bases are TGCAGTGCTAGGTTCTCCGGGGGCTACACCTTC. The rearrangement joins TRBV20-1 to TRBJ1-2; D is unresolved. Germline CDR1 reads DFQATT; CDR2 reads SNEGSKA (reference sequence). The CDR3 has 11 residues. Trimming stripped 3 bases from V and 8 bases from J, with 10 bases between.

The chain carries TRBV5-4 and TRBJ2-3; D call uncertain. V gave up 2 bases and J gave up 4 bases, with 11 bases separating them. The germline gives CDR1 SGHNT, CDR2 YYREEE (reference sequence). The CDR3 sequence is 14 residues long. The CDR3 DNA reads TGTGCCAGCAGCTTTAGTGCACGGTCAGATACGCAGTATTTT. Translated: CASSFSARSDTQYF.

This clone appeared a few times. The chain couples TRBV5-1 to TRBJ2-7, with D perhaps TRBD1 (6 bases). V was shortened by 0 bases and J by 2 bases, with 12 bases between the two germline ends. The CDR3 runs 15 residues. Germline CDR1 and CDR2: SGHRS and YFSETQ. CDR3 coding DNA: TGCGCCAGCAGCTTGGGGGGGCACTCAACCTACGAGCAGTACTTC. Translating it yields CASSLGGHSTYEQYF.

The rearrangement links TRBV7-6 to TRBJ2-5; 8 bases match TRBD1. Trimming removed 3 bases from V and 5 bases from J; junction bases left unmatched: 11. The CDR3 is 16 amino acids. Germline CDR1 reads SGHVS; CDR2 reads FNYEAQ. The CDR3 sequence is CASSLFGQGAIETQYF. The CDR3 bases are TGTGCCAGCAGCTTGTTCGGGCAGGGGGCGATCGAGACCCAGTACTTC.

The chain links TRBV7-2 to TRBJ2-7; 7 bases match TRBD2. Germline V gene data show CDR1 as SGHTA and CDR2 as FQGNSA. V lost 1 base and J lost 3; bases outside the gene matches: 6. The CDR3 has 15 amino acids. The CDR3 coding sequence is TGTGCCAGCAGCTTAGTCTTTCCGGGGGGCTACGAGCAGTACTTC. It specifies CASSLVFPGGYEQYF.

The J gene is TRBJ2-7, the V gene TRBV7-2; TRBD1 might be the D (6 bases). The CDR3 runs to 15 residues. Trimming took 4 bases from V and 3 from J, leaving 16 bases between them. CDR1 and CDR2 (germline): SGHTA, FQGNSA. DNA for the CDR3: TGTGCCAGCAGCTCAGACAGGCTCTTAGGCTACGAGCAGTACTTC. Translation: CASSSDRLLGYEQYF.

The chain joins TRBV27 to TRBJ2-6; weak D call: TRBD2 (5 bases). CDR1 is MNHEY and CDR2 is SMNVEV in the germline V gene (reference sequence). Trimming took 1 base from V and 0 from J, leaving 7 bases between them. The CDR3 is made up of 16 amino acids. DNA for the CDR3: TGTGCCAGCAGTTTATTAGGGAGCTCTGGGGCCAACGTCCTGACTTTC. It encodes CASSLLGSSGANVLTF. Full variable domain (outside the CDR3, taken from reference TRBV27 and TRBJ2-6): EAQVTQNPRYLITVTGKKLTVTCSQNMNHEYMSWYRQDPGLGLRQIYYSMNVEVTDKGDVPEGYKVSRKEKRNFPLILESPSPNQTSLYFCASSLLGSSGANVLTFGAGSRLTVL.

CDR3 in amino acids: CASSFGTGNIQETQYF. The CDR3 bases are TGTGCCAGCAGCTTCGGGACAGGGAATATACAAGAGACCCAGTACTTC. This chain uses TRBV7-7 with TRBJ2-5; 9 positions agree with TRBD1. CDR1 and CDR2 (germline): SSHAT, FNYEAQ (reference sequence). The CDR3 consists of 16 residues. V lost 3 bases and J lost 2; bases outside the gene matches: 7.

DNA of the CDR3: TGTGCCTGGAGCCAGGGGACTAGCGGGAGTCCTAAAGAGACCCAGTACTTC. Protein product: CAWSQGTSGSPKETQYF. V and J are TRBV30 and TRBJ2-5, with 14 bases that match TRBD2. V was clipped by 3 bases and J by 3 bases; unmatched bases: 9. Germline V CDR1 and CDR2: GTSNPN, SVGIG (reference sequence). The CDR3 totals 17 residues. The entire variable domain, with the rest obtained from reference TRBV30 and TRBJ2-5, is as follows: SQTIHQWPATLVQPVGSPLSLECTVEGTSNPNLYWYRQAAGRGLQLLFYSVGIGQISSEVPQNLSASRPQDRQFILSSKKLLLSDSGFYLCAWSQGTSGSPKETQYFGPGTRLLVL.

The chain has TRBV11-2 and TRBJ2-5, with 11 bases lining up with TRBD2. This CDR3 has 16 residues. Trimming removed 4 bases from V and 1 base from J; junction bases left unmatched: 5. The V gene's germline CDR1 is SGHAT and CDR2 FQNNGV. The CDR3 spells CASSSELAGAQETQYF. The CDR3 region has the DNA TGTGCCAGCAGCTCGGAACTAGCGGGGGCCCAAGAGACCCAGTACTTC.

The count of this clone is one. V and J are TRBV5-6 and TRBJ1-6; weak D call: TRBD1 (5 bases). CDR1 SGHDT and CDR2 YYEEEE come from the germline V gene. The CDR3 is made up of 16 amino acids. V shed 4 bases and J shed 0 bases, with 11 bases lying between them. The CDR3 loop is CASSHQGGSYNSPLHF. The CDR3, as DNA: TGTGCCAGCAGCCACCAGGGAGGCTCCTATAATTCACCCCTCCACTTT.

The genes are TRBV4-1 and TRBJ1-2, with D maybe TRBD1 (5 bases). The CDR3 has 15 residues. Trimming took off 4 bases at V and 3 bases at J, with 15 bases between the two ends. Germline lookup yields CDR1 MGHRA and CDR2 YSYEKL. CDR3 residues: CASSPRRAGDYGYTF. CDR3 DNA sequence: TGCGCCAGCAGCCCCCGCAGGGCGGGGGACTATGGCTACACCTTC.

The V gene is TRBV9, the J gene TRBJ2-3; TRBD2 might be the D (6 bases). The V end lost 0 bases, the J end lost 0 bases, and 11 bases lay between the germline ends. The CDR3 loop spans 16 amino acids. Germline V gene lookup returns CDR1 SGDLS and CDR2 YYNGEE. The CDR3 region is CASSVVAGISTDTQYF. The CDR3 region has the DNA TGTGCCAGCAGCGTAGTGGCGGGAATAAGCACAGATACGCAGTATTTT.

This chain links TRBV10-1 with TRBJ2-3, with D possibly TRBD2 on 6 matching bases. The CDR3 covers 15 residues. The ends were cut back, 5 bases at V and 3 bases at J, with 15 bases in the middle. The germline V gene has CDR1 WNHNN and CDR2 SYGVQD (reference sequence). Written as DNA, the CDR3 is TGCGCCAGCAGTAACCGGGACTGGGGTACAGATACGCAGTATTTT. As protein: CASSNRDWGTDTQYF.

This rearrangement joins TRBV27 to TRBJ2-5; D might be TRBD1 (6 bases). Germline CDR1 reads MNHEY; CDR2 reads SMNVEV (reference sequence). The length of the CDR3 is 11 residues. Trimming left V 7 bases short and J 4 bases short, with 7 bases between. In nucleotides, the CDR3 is TGTGCCAGCAAGGGGGTAGAGACCCAGTACTTC. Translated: CASKGVETQYF.

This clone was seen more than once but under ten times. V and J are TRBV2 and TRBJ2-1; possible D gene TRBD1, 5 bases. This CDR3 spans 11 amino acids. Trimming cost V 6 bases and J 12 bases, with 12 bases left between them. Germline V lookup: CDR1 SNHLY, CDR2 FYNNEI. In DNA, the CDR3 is TGTGCCAGCAGACCTGGACACTCGCAGTTCTTC. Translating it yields CASRPGHSQFF. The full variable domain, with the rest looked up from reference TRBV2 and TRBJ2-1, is EPEVTQTPSHQVTQMGQEVILRCVPISNHLYFYWYRQILGQKVEFLVSFYNNEISEKSEIFDDQFSVERPDGSNFTLKIRSTKLEDSAMYFCASRPGHSQFFGPGTRLTVL.

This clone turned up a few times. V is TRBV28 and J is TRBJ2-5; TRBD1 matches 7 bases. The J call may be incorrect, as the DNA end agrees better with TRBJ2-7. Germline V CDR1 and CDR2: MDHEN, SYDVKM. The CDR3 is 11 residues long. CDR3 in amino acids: CAAGQGVEQYF. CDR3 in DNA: TGTGCCGCAGGGCAGGGGGTCGAGCAGTACTTC.

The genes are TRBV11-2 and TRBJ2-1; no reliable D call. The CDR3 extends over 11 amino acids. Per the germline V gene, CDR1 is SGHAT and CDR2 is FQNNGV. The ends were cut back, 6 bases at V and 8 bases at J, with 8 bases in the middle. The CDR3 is CASSQYHEQFF. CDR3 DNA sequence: TGTGCCAGCAGTCAGTATCATGAGCAGTTCTTC.

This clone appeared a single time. The CDR3 nucleotides are TGTGCCACCACCAGGGACATACAAGAGACCCAGTACTTC. Residues: CATTRDIQETQYF. This chain joins TRBV6-5 and TRBJ2-5; tentatively, D is TRBD1 (6 bases). Germline CDR1 MNHEY, CDR2 SVGAGI. The CDR3 loop spans 13 amino acids. V was trimmed by 10 bases and J by 2 bases, leaving 14 bases between them.

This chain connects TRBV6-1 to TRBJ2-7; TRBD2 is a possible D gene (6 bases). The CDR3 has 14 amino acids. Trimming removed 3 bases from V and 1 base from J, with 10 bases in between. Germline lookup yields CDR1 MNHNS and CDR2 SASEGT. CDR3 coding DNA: TGTGCCAGCAGTGACTGGGGGGAGTCCTACGAGCAGTACTTC. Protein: CASSDWGESYEQYF.

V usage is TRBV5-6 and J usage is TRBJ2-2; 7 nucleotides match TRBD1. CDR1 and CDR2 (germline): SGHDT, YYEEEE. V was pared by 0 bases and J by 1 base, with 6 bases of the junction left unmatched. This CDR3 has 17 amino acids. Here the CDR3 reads CASSLGGTAVNTGELFF. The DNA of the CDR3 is TGTGCCAGCAGCTTGGGGGGGACAGCAGTGAACACCGGGGAGCTGTTTTTT.

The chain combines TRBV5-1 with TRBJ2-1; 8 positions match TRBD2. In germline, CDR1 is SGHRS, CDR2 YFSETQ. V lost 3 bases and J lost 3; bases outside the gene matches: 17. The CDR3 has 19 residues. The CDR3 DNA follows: TGCGCCAGCAGCTACGGGTTGCAAGCGGGAGTTCCCGTCTACAATGAGCAGTTCTTC. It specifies CASSYGLQAGVPVYNEQFF.

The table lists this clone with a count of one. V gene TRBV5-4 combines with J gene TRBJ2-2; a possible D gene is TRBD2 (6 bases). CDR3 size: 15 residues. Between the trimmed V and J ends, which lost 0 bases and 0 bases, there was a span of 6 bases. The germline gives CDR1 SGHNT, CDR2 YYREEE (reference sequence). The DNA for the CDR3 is TGTGCCAGCAGCTTGGGCGGGGCGAACACCGGGGAGCTGTTTTTT. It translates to CASSLGGANTGELFF. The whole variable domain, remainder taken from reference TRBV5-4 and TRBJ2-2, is ETGVTQSPTHLIKTRGQQVTLRCSSQSGHNTVSWYQQALGQGPQFIFQYYREEENGRGNFPPRFSGLQFPNYSSELNVNALELDDSALYLCASSLGGANTGELFFGEGSRLTVL.

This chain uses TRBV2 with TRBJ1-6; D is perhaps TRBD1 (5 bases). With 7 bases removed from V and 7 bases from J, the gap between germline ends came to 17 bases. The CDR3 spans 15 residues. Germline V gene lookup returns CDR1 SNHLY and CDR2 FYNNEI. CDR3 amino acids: CASTADSLRNSPLHF. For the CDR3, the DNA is TGTGCCAGCACCGCAGACAGCCTGAGGAATTCACCCCTCCACTTT.

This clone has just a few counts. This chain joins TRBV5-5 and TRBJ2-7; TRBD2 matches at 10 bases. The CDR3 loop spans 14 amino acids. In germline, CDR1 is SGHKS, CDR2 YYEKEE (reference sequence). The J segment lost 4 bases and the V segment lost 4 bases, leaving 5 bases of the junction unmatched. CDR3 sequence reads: CASSATSGIYEQYF. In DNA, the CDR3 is TGTGCCAGCAGCGCTACTAGCGGGATATACGAGCAGTACTTC.